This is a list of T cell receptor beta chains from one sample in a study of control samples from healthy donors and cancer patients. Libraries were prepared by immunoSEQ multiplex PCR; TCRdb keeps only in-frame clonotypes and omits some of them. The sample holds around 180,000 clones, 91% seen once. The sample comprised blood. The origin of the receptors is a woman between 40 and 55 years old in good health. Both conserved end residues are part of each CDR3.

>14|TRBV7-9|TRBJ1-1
CASSKDGLIAEAFF
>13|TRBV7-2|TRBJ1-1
CASSSDGTSEAFF
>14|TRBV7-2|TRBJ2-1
CASSSLEGGREQFF
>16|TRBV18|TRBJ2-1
CASSQLAGAAYNEQFF
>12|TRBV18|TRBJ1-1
CASSRRPTEAFF
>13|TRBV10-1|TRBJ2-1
CASSESTTSEQFF
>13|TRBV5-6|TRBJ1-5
CASSLGSNQPQHF
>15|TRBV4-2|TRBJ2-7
CASSPSGGGLYEQYF
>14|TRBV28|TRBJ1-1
CASSSRDRAVEAFF
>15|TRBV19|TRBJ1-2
CASSISPPSNYGYTF
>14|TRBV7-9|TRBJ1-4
CASSSRGGSEKLFF
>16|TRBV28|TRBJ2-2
CASSPAGGANTGELFF
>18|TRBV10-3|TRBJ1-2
CAISESTPGDRGAYGYTF
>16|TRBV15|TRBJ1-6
CATSRDFGLMNSPLHF
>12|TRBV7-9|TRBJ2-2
CASSMPLGELFF
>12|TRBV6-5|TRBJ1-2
CASRALDGGYTF
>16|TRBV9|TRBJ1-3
CASSYLGRQSGNTIYF
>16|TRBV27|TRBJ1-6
CASSLSRGTANSPLHF
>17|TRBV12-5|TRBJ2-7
CASGSRTTGLLNYEQYF
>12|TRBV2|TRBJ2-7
CASRGQTYEQYF
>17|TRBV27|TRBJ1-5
CASSPGTGGYSNQPQHF
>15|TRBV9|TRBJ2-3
CASSGRYRGGDTQYF
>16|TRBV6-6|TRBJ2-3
CASSRSGGGAPDTQYF
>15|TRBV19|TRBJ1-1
CASSGFREMNTEAFF
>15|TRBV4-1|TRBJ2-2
CASSQEGHNTGELFF
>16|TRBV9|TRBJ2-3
CASSVAGLAGSDTQYF
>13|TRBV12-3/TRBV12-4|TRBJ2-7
CASGQGARYEQYF
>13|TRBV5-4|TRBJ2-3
CASSLGGRDTQYF
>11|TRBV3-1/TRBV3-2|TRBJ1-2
CAVEGPGGYTF
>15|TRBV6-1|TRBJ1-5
CASSEGDGMNQPQHF